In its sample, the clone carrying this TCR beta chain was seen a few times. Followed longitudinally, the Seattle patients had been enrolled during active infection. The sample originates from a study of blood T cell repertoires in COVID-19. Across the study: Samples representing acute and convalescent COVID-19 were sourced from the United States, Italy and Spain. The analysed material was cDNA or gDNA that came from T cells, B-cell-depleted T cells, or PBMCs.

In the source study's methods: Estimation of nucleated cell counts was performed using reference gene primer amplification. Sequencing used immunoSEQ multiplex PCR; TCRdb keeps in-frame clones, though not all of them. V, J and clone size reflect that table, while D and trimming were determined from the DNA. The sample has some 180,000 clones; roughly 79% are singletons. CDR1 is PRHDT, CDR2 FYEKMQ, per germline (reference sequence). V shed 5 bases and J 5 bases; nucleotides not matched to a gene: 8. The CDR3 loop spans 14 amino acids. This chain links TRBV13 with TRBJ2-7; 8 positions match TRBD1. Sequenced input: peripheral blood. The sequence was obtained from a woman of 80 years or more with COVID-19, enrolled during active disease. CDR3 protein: CASSGRTGRHEQYF. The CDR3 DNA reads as TGTGCCAGCAGCGGGAGGACAGGGCGACACGAGCAGTACTTC.